These 27 T cell receptor beta chains were all obtained from the same sample, sequenced in a study of CD8 T cells in Susac syndrome. Reverse transcription of 0.5 to 1 ug RNA was performed with random hexamers. TCRdb used MiXCR to reprocess the immunoSEQ multiplex PCR reads, holding one entry per CDR3 protein. Of some 300,000 distinct CDR3 sequences in the sample, 65% to 90% were seen once. Sequenced: CD8+ T cells from PBMCs. These TCRs come from a human donor with multiple sclerosis.

This clonotype was recorded once. This chain connects TRBV28 to TRBJ1-3; tentatively, D is TRBD1 (6 bases). The CDR3 is 15 amino acids. Germline V gene data show CDR1 as MDHEN and CDR2 as SYDVKM. V lost 3 bases and J lost 4, with 13 bases in between. The CDR3 here is CASSFIGGLGNTIYF. The CDR3, as DNA: TGTGCCAGCAGTTTCATTGGGGGGCTCGGAAACACCATATATTTT.

The rearrangement uses TRBV28 and TRBJ1-1, with D perhaps TRBD1 (6 bases). CDR1 and CDR2 from the germline V gene are MDHEN and SYDVKM. Between the trimmed V and J ends, which lost 0 bases and 0 bases, there was a span of 11 bases. The CDR3 consists of 16 residues. CDR3 nucleotides: TGTGCCAGCAGTTTATGGGGGGGCTCCATGAACACTGAAGCTTTCTTT. This encodes CASSLWGGSMNTEAFF.

The chain has TRBV11-2 and TRBJ2-5; D possibly uses TRBD1 or TRBD2 (6 bases each). This CDR3 is built from 15 residues. CDR1 is SGHAT, CDR2 FQNNGV, per germline. V was pared by 3 bases and J by 4 bases, with 15 bases between. The CDR3 protein is CASSFSGEVGETQYF. CDR3 DNA sequence: TGTGCCAGCAGCTTTTCAGGGGAGGTAGGAGAGACCCAGTACTTC.

The V call is TRBV15, the J call TRBJ1-5, with a weak D call TRBD1 (5 bases). In germline, CDR1 is LNHNV, CDR2 YYDKDF (reference sequence). CDR3 size: 12 residues. The germline V and J ends were trimmed by 11 bases and 0 bases, with 8 bases remaining between them. The CDR3 spells CAAGDSNQPQHF. The CDR3 DNA sequence: TGTGCCGCGGGGGATAGCAATCAGCCCCAGCATTTT.

This sequence joins TRBV14 and TRBJ2-5, with D possibly matching TRBD1 (5 bases). This CDR3 comprises 16 residues. V shed 0 bases and J shed 1 base, with 12 bases lying between them. CDR1 is SGHDN, CDR2 FVKESK, per germline. For the CDR3, the DNA is TGTGCCAGCAGCCAAGATCAGTGGGGCCCCCAAGAGACCCAGTACTTC. This encodes CASSQDQWGPQETQYF.

This clonotype was counted once. This chain uses TRBV5-1 with TRBJ1-2; D is unclear. Trimming removed 8 bases at V and 4 bases at J, with 12 bases between. Looked up from germline, CDR1 is SGHRS and CDR2 is YFSETQ. This CDR3 comprises 12 residues. The CDR3 sequence: CASSGIPYGYTF. Here the CDR3 DNA reads TGCGCCAGTTCGGGGATCCCCTATGGCTACACCTTC. Supplemented by reference TRBV5-1 and TRBJ1-2, the full variable domain reads KAGVTQTPRYLIKTRGQQVTLSCSPISGHRSVSWYQQTPGQGLQFLFEYFSETQRNKGNFPGRFSGRQFSNSRSEMNVSTLELGDSALYLCASSGIPYGYTFGSGTRLTVV.

This rearrangement joins TRBV7-9 to TRBJ2-2; 7 bases map to TRBD1. J was trimmed by 3 bases and V by 5 bases; bases with no gene match: 12. The CDR3 totals 17 residues. CDR1 is SEHNR and CDR2 is FQNEAQ in the germline V gene (reference sequence). The DNA of the CDR3 is TGTGCCAGCAGCCCACCACAGGGGACCCGGGACACCGGGGAGCTGTTTTTT. Protein sequence: CASSPPQGTRDTGELFF.

The chain is built from TRBV30 and TRBJ2-1, with D uncertain. V gave up 3 bases and J gave up 5 bases, with 2 bases separating them. Per germline, CDR1 GTSNPN and CDR2 SVGIG (reference sequence). This CDR3 contains 10 residues. The CDR3 coding sequence is TGTGCCTGGAGAGACAATGAGCAGTTCTTC. The encoded protein is CAWRDNEQFF.

The gene calls are TRBV4-3 and TRBJ1-1; D gene uncertain. The CDR3 totals 13 residues. V gave up 0 bases and J gave up 9 bases, with 11 bases separating them. The germline CDR1 and CDR2 sequences are LGHNA and YSLEER. CDR3 amino acids: CASSQDSQTQAFF. The CDR3 coding sequence is TGCGCCAGCAGCCAAGATTCACAGACTCAAGCTTTCTTT.

The chain uses TRBV6-6 and TRBJ2-7; TRBD1 aligns across 7 bases. The germline V gene encodes CDR1 MNHNY and CDR2 SVGAGI (reference sequence). CDR3 length equals 14 residues. The V and J ends lost 6 bases and 4 bases, in that order; junction bases with no gene match: 9. For the CDR3, the DNA is TGTGCCAGCAGCAGGACAGGTCGGGGATACGAGCAGTACTTC. It codes for CASSRTGRGYEQYF.

The V and J genes are TRBV4-3 and TRBJ2-1; D possibly corresponds to TRBD2 (5 bases). CDR1 is LGHNA and CDR2 is YSLEER in the germline V gene. The CDR3 totals 14 residues. Trimming left V 7 bases short and J 10 bases short, with 20 bases between. The CDR3 spells CASTYSGESGEQFF. As DNA, the CDR3 is TGCGCCAGCACCTATTCCGGGGAATCGGGGGAGCAGTTCTTC.

The rearrangement joins TRBV4-3 to TRBJ2-1; 9 bases match TRBD2. V dropped 1 base and J dropped 10; count of bases not matched to a gene: 5. Germline V gene data show CDR1 as LGHNA and CDR2 as YSLEER. The CDR3 is made up of 14 amino acids. The CDR3 sequence: CASSQGLAGGEQFF. The CDR3 DNA follows: TGCGCCAGCAGCCAAGGCCTGGCGGGAGGGGAGCAGTTCTTC.

This clonotype was detected a few times. V gene TRBV18 combines with J gene TRBJ1-1; tentative D call: TRBD1 (5 bases). V was pared by 3 bases and J by 1 base, with 6 bases between. This CDR3 is 13 amino acids long. Germline loops: CDR1 KGHSH, CDR2 LQKENI. The chain's CDR3 is CASSPGTNTEAFF. Here the CDR3 DNA reads TGTGCCAGCTCACCCGGGACGAACACTGAAGCTTTCTTT.

This sequence joins TRBV6-5 and TRBJ2-7; D is perhaps TRBD2 (6 bases). Germline CDR1 and CDR2: MNHEY and SVGAGI. The germline V and J ends were trimmed by 2 bases and 2 bases, with 10 bases remaining between them. This CDR3 has 14 amino acids. CDR3 nucleotides: TGTGCCAGCAGTTACGAGGGAGGTCCCTACGAGCAGTACTTC. This encodes CASSYEGGPYEQYF.

The chain has TRBV19 and TRBJ1-2; maybe TRBD1 (5 bases). The V gene lost 10 bases and the J gene lost 8 bases, with 17 bases spanning the gap. Per germline, CDR1 LNHDA and CDR2 SQIVND (reference sequence). The CDR3 is made up of 12 amino acids. CDR3 protein: CATRAGSLGYTF. CDR3 bases: TGTGCCACTCGGGCAGGGTCTTTGGGCTACACCTTC.

The gene calls are TRBV29-1 and TRBJ1-4; D remains ambiguous. CDR1 is SQVTM and CDR2 is ANQGSEA in the germline V gene. V lost 7 bases and J lost 4, with 13 bases in between. This CDR3 has 13 residues. DNA of the CDR3: TGCAGCGCCCACGACGGTAATAATGAAAAACTGTTTTTT. Its translation: CSAHDGNNEKLFF.

The chain combines TRBV6-2 or TRBV6-3 with TRBJ2-7, with D perhaps assigned TRBD1 or TRBD2 (5 bases each). The CDR3 length is 14 residues. V dropped 9 bases and J dropped 2 bases, with 17 bases sitting between them. From germline, CDR1 is MNHEY and CDR2 SVGEGT. The CDR3 sequence: CASQTGTGPYEQYF. For the CDR3, the DNA is TGTGCCAGTCAAACCGGGACGGGGCCCTACGAGCAGTACTTC.

Only one count was recorded for this clonotype. The rearrangement uses TRBV30 and TRBJ2-7, with D possibly called TRBD1 or TRBD2 (6 bases each). The CDR3 extends over 13 amino acids. CDR1 and CDR2 (germline): GTSNPN, SVGIG (reference sequence). Trimming left V 3 bases short and J 6 bases short, with 15 bases between. CDR3: CAWRGRGRTEQYF. The CDR3 DNA follows: TGTGCCTGGAGAGGACGGGGGCGAACCGAGCAGTACTTC.

The V and J genes are TRBV19 and TRBJ2-7; D might be TRBD2 (5 bases). There are 14 residues in the CDR3. Germline assignment: CDR1 LNHDA and CDR2 SQIVND (reference sequence). V was shortened by 10 bases and J by 0 bases, with 16 bases between the two germline ends. DNA of the CDR3: TGTGCCACCCGCGAGGGCCTTAGCTCCTACGAGCAGTACTTC. It codes for CATREGLSSYEQYF.

This sequence joins TRBV27 and TRBJ2-7, with D possibly being TRBD1 or TRBD2 (5 bases each). The length of the CDR3 is 18 residues. Trimming removed 3 bases at V and 3 bases at J, with 24 bases between. Germline V gene lookup returns CDR1 MNHEY and CDR2 SMNVEV (reference sequence). CDR3 region: CASSFSQGRGGGLYEQYF. The CDR3 nucleotides are TGTGCCAGCAGTTTTAGCCAGGGCAGAGGCGGAGGACTCTACGAGCAGTACTTC.

In this sample, this clonotype turned up once. The chain carries TRBV9 and TRBJ1-2; maybe TRBD1 (6 bases). V gave up 3 bases and J gave up 5 bases, with 20 bases separating them. The CDR3 loop spans 16 amino acids. The V gene's germline CDR1 is SGDLS and CDR2 YYNGEE. CDR3 sequence reads: CASSALSILGGYGYTF. CDR3 nucleotide sequence: TGTGCCAGCAGCGCCTTGTCGATTTTAGGGGGATATGGCTACACCTTC. The full variable domain, in which reference TRBV9 and TRBJ1-2 provide the parts outside the CDR3, is DSGVTQTPKHLITATGQRVTLRCSPRSGDLSVYWYQQSLDQGLQFLIQYYNGEERAKGNILERFSAQQFPDLHSELNLSSLELGDSALYFCASSALSILGGYGYTFGSGTRLTVV.

This rearrangement joins TRBV7-9 to TRBJ2-7, with D tentatively TRBD2 (6 bases). The CDR3 is made up of 14 amino acids. The V end lost 2 bases, the J end lost 2 bases, and 10 bases lay between the germline ends. The germline CDR1 and CDR2 sequences are SEHNR and FQNEAQ (reference sequence). CDR3: CASSLLTRPYEQYF. The CDR3 DNA reads TGTGCCAGCAGCTTACTGACTAGGCCCTACGAGCAGTACTTC.

The chain has TRBV20-1 and TRBJ2-3; maybe TRBD1 (5 bases). The CDR3 runs to 16 residues. With 5 bases removed from V and 4 bases from J, the gap between germline ends came to 22 bases. The V gene's germline CDR1 is DFQATT and CDR2 SNEGSKA (reference sequence). The CDR3 sequence is CSARKPPQGRPDTQYF. The CDR3 coding sequence is TGCAGTGCTCGAAAGCCCCCGCAGGGAAGGCCAGATACGCAGTATTTT.

The rearrangement joins TRBV20-1 to TRBJ2-5; 14 positions agree with TRBD2. The germline CDR1 and CDR2 sequences are DFQATT and SNEGSKA (reference sequence). The CDR3 totals 18 residues. Unmatched junction bases numbered 11, after V lost 3 bases and J lost 2 bases. The DNA of the CDR3 is TGCAGTGCTAGTTGGATTGGGACTAGCGGGAGATGGCAAGAGACCCAGTACTTC. Residues: CSASWIGTSGRWQETQYF.

The chain joins TRBV6-2 or TRBV6-3 to TRBJ2-1; D gene unclear. The V end was cut by 6 bases, the J end by 8 bases, with 8 bases between. Germline assignment: CDR1 MNHEY and CDR2 SVGEGT. CDR3 length equals 11 residues. CDR3 amino acids: CASSALDEQFF. The DNA for the CDR3 is TGTGCCAGCAGCGCCCTCGATGAGCAGTTCTTC.

The chain recombines TRBV12-3 or TRBV12-4 with TRBJ1-1; D gene uncertain. Trimming took off 8 bases at V and 3 bases at J, with 10 bases between the two ends. The CDR3 has 12 residues. The DNA for the CDR3 is TGTGCCAGCGGTGTGACGTACACTGAAGCTTTCTTT. It encodes CASGVTYTEAFF.

This chain uses TRBV15 with TRBJ1-5; D is unresolved. CDR3 size: 14 residues. Trimming shortened V by 9 bases and J by 5 bases, and 17 bases separated the two germline ends. Germline V gene lookup returns CDR1 LNHNV and CDR2 YYDKDF (reference sequence). For the CDR3, the DNA is TGTGCCACTAAACCCCCCTACGGGGATCAGCCCCAGCATTTT. Encoded protein: CATKPPYGDQPQHF.